This T cell receptor (beta chain) was documented in a study of cytomegalovirus exposure and HLA in healthy donors. This CDR3 is built from 14 residues. The germline CDR1 and CDR2 sequences are MNHEY and SVGAGI. The junction had 4 bases not matched to a gene; V was cut back by 5 bases and J by 4 bases. 13 Jbeta primers and 60 Vbeta primers were used for the PCR. The method was immunoSEQ multiplex PCR; TCRdb's version includes in-frame clones alone and lacks a portion of them. The data hold over 30,000 clones, with about two thirds observed a single time. Material for sequencing was PBMCs. The origin of this receptor is a man between 40 and 49 years old in good health and CMV-seropositive. The V gene is TRBV6-5, the J gene TRBJ2-7, with 11 bases aligning to TRBD2. The CDR3 coding sequence is TGTGCCAGCAGTCATAGCGGGGGGGCGTACGAGCAGTACTTC. Residues: CASSHSGGAYEQYF.